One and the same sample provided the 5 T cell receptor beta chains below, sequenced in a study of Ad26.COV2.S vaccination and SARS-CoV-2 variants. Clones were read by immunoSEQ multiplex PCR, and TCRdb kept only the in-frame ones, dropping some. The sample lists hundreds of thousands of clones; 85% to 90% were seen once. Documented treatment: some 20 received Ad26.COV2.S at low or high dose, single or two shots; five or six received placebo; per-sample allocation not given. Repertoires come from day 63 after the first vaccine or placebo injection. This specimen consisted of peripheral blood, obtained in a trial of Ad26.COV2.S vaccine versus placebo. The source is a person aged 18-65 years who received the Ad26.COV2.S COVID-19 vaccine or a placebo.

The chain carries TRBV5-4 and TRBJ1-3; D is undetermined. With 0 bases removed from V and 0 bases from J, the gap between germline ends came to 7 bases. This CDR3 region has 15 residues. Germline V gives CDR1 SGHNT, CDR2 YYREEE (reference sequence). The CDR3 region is CASSLGQSSGNTIYF. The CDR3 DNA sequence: TGTGCCAGCAGCTTGGGACAAAGCTCTGGAAACACCATATATTTT.

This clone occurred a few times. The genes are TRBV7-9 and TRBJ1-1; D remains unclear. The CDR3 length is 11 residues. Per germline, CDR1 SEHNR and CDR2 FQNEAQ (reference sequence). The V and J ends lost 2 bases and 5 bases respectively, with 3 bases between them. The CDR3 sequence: CASSLITEAFF. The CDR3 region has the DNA TGTGCCAGCAGCTTAATAACTGAAGCTTTCTTT.

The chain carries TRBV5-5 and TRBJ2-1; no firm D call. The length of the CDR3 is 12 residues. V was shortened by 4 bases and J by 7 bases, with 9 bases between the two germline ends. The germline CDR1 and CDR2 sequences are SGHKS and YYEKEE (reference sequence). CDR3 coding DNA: TGTGCCAGCAGCCGTTCGAGTAATGAGCAGTTCTTC. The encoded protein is CASSRSSNEQFF.

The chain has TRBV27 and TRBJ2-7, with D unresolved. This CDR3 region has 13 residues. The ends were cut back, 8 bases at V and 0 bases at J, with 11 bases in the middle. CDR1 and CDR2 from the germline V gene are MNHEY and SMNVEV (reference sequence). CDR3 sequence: CASSQPPSYEQYF. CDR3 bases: TGTGCCAGCTCGCAGCCCCCCTCCTACGAGCAGTACTTC.

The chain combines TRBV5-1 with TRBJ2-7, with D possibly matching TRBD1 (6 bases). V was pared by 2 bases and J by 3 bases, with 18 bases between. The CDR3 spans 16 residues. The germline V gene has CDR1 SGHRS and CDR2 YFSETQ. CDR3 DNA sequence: TGCGCCAGCAGCTTTTCTCTGGGGACATCCCGCTACGAGCAGTACTTC. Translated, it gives CASSFSLGTSRYEQYF. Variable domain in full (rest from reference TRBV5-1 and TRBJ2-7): KAGVTQTPRYLIKTRGQQVTLSCSPISGHRSVSWYQQTPGQGLQFLFEYFSETQRNKGNFPGRFSGRQFSNSRSEMNVSTLELGDSALYLCASSFSLGTSRYEQYFGPGTRLTVT.